These 15 T cell receptor beta chains share one sample of origin, sequenced in a study of cytomegalovirus exposure and HLA in healthy donors. 60 Vbeta and 13 Jbeta primers were used in PCR. Sequencing used immunoSEQ multiplex PCR; TCRdb keeps in-frame clones, though not all of them. The sample holds approximately 110,000 clones. Sequencing used PBMCs. The receptors were sampled from a young man in good health and CMV-seronegative.

J is TRBJ2-3 and V is TRBV6-1; 7 bases are shared with TRBD1. The CDR3 is made up of 16 amino acids. The V and J ends lost 2 bases and 3 bases, in that order; junction bases with no gene match: 8. Germline CDR1 and CDR2: MNHNS and SASEGT. CDR3 coding DNA: TGTGCCAGCAGTGAAAGTTGGTCAGGGGGTACAGATACGCAGTATTTT. Amino acids: CASSESWSGGTDTQYF.

The J gene is TRBJ2-1, the V gene TRBV10-3; 9 bases match TRBD2. The CDR3 consists of 14 residues. Per germline, CDR1 ENHRY and CDR2 SYGVKD. V lost 10 bases to trimming and J lost 0 bases; unmatched junction nucleotides: 4. The CDR3 DNA sequence: TGTGCCACCGTAGCGGGAGCCTCCTACAATGAGCAGTTCTTC. Its protein product is CATVAGASYNEQFF.

This chain uses TRBV5-8 with TRBJ2-1; weak D call: TRBD2 (6 bases). The ends were cut back, 4 bases at V and 3 bases at J, with 11 bases in the middle. Germline lookup yields CDR1 SGHTS and CDR2 YDEGEE. The CDR3 is made up of 14 amino acids. DNA for the CDR3: TGTGCCAGCAGCCGGAGTAGCGGCTACAATGAGCAGTTCTTC. This codes for CASSRSSGYNEQFF.

The chain carries TRBV5-4 and TRBJ1-6; D is unclear. V lost 0 bases, J lost 0 bases, and 10 bases lay in between. CDR1 is SGHNT and CDR2 is YYREEE in the germline V gene (reference sequence). CDR3 length: 17 amino acids. In DNA, the CDR3 is TGTGCCAGCAGCTTGGGTCATCTTAGCTCCTATAATTCACCCCTCCACTTT. This sequence encodes CASSLGHLSSYNSPLHF.

The rearrangement uses TRBV27 and TRBJ2-7; weak D call: TRBD2 (5 bases). The CDR3 sequence is 14 residues long. Between the trimmed V and J ends, which lost 4 bases and 0 bases, there was a span of 10 bases. The germline CDR1 and CDR2 sequences are MNHEY and SMNVEV (reference sequence). The CDR3 reads CASSSRADSYEQYF. Here the CDR3 DNA reads TGTGCCAGCAGTTCCCGAGCGGACTCCTACGAGCAGTACTTC.

The V and J genes are TRBV2 and TRBJ2-5; D is ambiguous. There are 12 residues in the CDR3. The V and J ends lost 5 bases and 11 bases respectively, with 15 bases between them. Germline-derived CDR1 and CDR2 are SNHLY and FYNNEI. DNA for the CDR3: TGTGCCAGCAGTTATACCCGCTTTGAGCAGTACTTC. This sequence encodes CASSYTRFEQYF.

For this clone: One end of the junction is discordant with germline, which a read error may explain. This specimen includes other DNA sequences encoding the same CDR3. The V and J genes are TRBV7-9 and TRBJ1-5; D uncertain. Germline V CDR1 and CDR2: SEHNR, FQNEAQ (reference sequence). This CDR3 has 13 amino acids. The CDR3 nucleotides are TGCGCCAGCAGTTCCGACTGGAATCAGCCCCAGCATTTT. This sequence encodes CASSSDWNQPQHF.

Here the CDR3 DNA reads TGCGCCAGCAGCCAAGACACTAGCGGCCTATTCACAGATACGCAGTATTTT. This sequence encodes CASSQDTSGLFTDTQYF. The gene calls are TRBV4-1 and TRBJ2-3; TRBD2 matches 8 bases. The CDR3 spans 17 residues. V shed 0 bases and J 2 bases; nucleotides not matched to a gene: 7. Germline V lookup: CDR1 MGHRA, CDR2 YSYEKL.

V is TRBV5-6 and J is TRBJ1-1; TRBD1 aligns across 9 bases. CDR1 and CDR2 (germline): SGHDT, YYEEEE. Trimming cost V 5 bases and J 4 bases; bases outside gene matches: 6. This CDR3 region has 14 residues. The CDR3 DNA is TGTGCCAGCAGATACAGGGGGCGCGGCACTGAAGCTTTCTTT. It specifies CASRYRGRGTEAFF.

V and J are TRBV27 and TRBJ2-3; 10 positions agree with TRBD2. Germline V gene data show CDR1 as MNHEY and CDR2 as SMNVEV (reference sequence). V gave up 2 bases and J gave up 6 bases; unmatched junction bases: 8. This CDR3 is 16 amino acids long. CDR3 amino acids: CASSLGVAGGLDTQYF. CDR3 nucleotide sequence: TGTGCCAGCAGTTTAGGGGTAGCGGGGGGCCTGGATACGCAGTATTTT.

This CDR3 is CASSPTGSPNTGELFF. CDR3 DNA sequence: TGTGCCAGCTCACCTACGGGGAGCCCGAACACCGGGGAGCTGTTTTTT. The chain couples TRBV18 to TRBJ2-2, with a weak D call TRBD2 (5 bases). With 3 bases removed from V and 0 bases from J, the gap between germline ends came to 11 bases. CDR3 length: 16 amino acids. The V gene's germline CDR1 is KGHSH and CDR2 LQKENI.

The chain carries TRBV11-2 and TRBJ2-7, with D unresolved. Looked up from germline, CDR1 is SGHAT and CDR2 is FQNNGV. V was shortened by 2 bases and J by 5 bases, with 10 bases between the two germline ends. The CDR3 is 13 residues long. This CDR3 is CASSLLVYHEQYF. In nucleotides, the CDR3 is TGTGCCAGCAGCTTATTGGTCTACCACGAGCAGTACTTC.

The gene calls are TRBV6-1 and TRBJ1-4; no definite D call. This CDR3 region has 12 residues. CDR1 MNHNS and CDR2 SASEGT come from the germline V gene. Trimming cost V 8 bases and J 4 bases, with 8 bases left between them. CDR3 sequence: CASLSFNEKLFF. The CDR3 DNA is TGTGCCAGCCTTAGCTTTAATGAAAAACTGTTTTTT.

The chain couples TRBV6-1 to TRBJ1-1, with D uncertain. The CDR3 totals 15 residues. V was shortened by 6 bases and J by 11 bases, with 25 bases between the two germline ends. CDR1 is MNHNS, CDR2 SASEGT, per germline. The CDR3 loop reads CASRLSSGEFFGAFF. The CDR3 bases are TGTGCCAGCAGGCTAAGCAGCGGAGAATTTTTTGGGGCTTTCTTT.

J is TRBJ1-1 and V is TRBV18; 8 nucleotides match TRBD1. This CDR3 has 15 residues. CDR1 and CDR2 (germline): KGHSH, LQKENI. The junction had 13 bases not matched to a gene; V was cut back by 3 bases and J by 10 bases. CDR3: CASSPMGQVPGGAFF. Here the CDR3 DNA reads TGTGCCAGCTCACCGATGGGACAGGTACCCGGAGGAGCTTTCTTT.